A single sample gave rise to the 8 T cell receptor beta chains below, sequenced in a study of T cell repertoires in cytomegalovirus infection. From the reads, TCRdb called clonotypes with MiXCR, one entry per CDR3 protein. The profile covers roughly 800,000 distinct CDR3 sequences, with 25% to 30% appearing a single time and less than 15% taken by the ten largest. These TCRs' antigens remain unknown. Specimen: cultured CD8+ T cells from PBMCs, collected from culture after CMV antigen stimulation. These receptors originate from a human donor in good health (CMV status not recorded). Some clones in this sample may be carry-over from other donors' samples.

V gene TRBV19 combines with J gene TRBJ1-2; D ambiguous. Germline CDR1 reads LNHDA; CDR2 reads SQIVND (reference sequence). The CDR3 runs to 12 residues. V lost 0 bases and J lost 6, with 5 bases in between. The CDR3 DNA reads TGTGCCAGTAGTATAGATCCGAATGGCTACACCTTC. Amino acids: CASSIDPNGYTF.

In its sample, this clonotype was seen a few times. The rearrangement links TRBV20-1 to TRBJ2-2, with a tentative D call TRBD1 (6 bases). The germline gives CDR1 DFQATT, CDR2 SNEGSKA (reference sequence). This CDR3 spans 13 amino acids. Trimming cost V 7 bases and J 3 bases, with 12 bases left between them. DNA for the CDR3: TGCAGTGTCCTGGACAGCGACACCGGGGAGCTGTTTTTT. Translated: CSVLDSDTGELFF.

The V and J genes are TRBV7-6 and TRBJ2-1; a weak D match, TRBD2 (6 bases). Trimming removed 6 bases at V and 8 bases at J, with 20 bases between. The CDR3 spans 15 residues. Germline V gene lookup returns CDR1 SGHVS and CDR2 FNYEAQ. Here the CDR3 DNA reads TGTGCCAGCAGTCGACTAGTGGTCCCTCAATATGAGCAGTTCTTC. Its translation: CASSRLVVPQYEQFF.

The sample holds a few counts of this clonotype. The rearrangement links TRBV20-1 to TRBJ2-1; no clear D. Trimming pared 3 bases from V and 5 bases from J, leaving 17 bases between. The CDR3 is 15 residues long. CDR1 is DFQATT and CDR2 is SNEGSKA in the germline V gene (reference sequence). The CDR3 protein is CSASPGLVRNNEQFF. The CDR3 DNA sequence: TGCAGTGCTAGCCCCGGGCTAGTCAGGAACAATGAGCAGTTCTTC.

The CDR3, as DNA: TGTGCCAGCAGCTTGCCCCAGAGCTCTGGGGCCAACGTCCTGACTTTC. This translates into CASSLPQSSGANVLTF. The chain combines TRBV7-9 with TRBJ2-6; D is uncertain. Germline V lookup: CDR1 SEHNR, CDR2 FQNEAQ (reference sequence). The V end lost 3 bases, the J end lost 0 bases, and 9 bases lay between the germline ends. This CDR3 has 16 residues.

This clonotype was observed a handful of times. The chain links TRBV27 to TRBJ1-2; 7 positions agree with TRBD1. Losses at the gene ends were 4 bases for V and 0 bases for J; bases not matched to a gene: 11. The CDR3 loop spans 17 amino acids. CDR1 and CDR2 from the germline V gene are MNHEY and SMNVEV (reference sequence). The CDR3 region is CASSSDRDGWANYGYTF. CDR3 coding DNA: TGTGCCAGCAGTTCCGACAGGGACGGCTGGGCTAACTATGGCTACACCTTC.

The chain recombines TRBV7-9 with TRBJ1-2; a weak D match, TRBD1 (5 bases). Germline CDR1 SEHNR, CDR2 FQNEAQ (reference sequence). This CDR3 is 13 amino acids long. V was trimmed by 5 bases and J by 7 bases, leaving 14 bases between them. CDR3 loop: CASSPAGQGGYTF. CDR3 DNA sequence: TGTGCCAGCAGCCCGGCGGGGCAGGGTGGCTACACCTTC. Drawing the rest from reference TRBV7-9 and TRBJ1-2, the complete variable domain is DTGVSQNPRHKITKRGQNVTFRCDPISEHNRLYWYRQTLGQGPEFLTYFQNEAQLEKSRLLSDRFSAERPKGSFSTLEIQRTEQGDSAMYLCASSPAGQGGYTFGSGTRLTVV.

The V and J genes are TRBV13 and TRBJ2-2; D is undetermined. V lost 8 bases and J lost 5, with 24 bases in between. CDR3 size: 17 residues. Germline lookup yields CDR1 PRHDT and CDR2 FYEKMQ (reference sequence). The CDR3 protein is CASSPGEAGWWTGELFF. CDR3 DNA: TGTGCCAGCTCACCGGGCGAGGCCGGGTGGTGGACCGGGGAGCTGTTTTTT.